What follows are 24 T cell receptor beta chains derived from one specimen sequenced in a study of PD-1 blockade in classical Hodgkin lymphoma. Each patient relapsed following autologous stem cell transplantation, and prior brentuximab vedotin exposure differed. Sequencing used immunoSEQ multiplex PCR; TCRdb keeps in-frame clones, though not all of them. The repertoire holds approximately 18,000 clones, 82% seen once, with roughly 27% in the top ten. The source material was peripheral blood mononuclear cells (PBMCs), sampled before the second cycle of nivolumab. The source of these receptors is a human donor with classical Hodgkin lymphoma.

DNA of the CDR3: TGTGCCAGCAGCTTAGGTTCGCTTGGCGGAGGGGAGACCCAGTACTTC. Translated, it gives CASSLGSLGGGETQYF. The chain is built from TRBV11-2 and TRBJ2-5; TRBD2 might be the D (6 bases). V was clipped by 1 base and J by 5 bases, with 17 bases between them. This CDR3 has 16 amino acids. The germline V gene encodes CDR1 SGHAT and CDR2 FQNNGV.

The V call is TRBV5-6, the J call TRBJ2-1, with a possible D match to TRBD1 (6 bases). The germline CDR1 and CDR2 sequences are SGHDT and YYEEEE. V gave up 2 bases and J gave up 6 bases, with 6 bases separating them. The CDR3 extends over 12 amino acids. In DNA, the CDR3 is TGTGCCAGCAGCTTAGGGGGCAATGAGCAGTTCTTC. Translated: CASSLGGNEQFF.

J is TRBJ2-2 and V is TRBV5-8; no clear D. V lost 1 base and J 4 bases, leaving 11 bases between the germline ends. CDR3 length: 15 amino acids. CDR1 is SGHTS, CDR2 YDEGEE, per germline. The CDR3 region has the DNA TGTGCCAGCAGCTTGAAGATGCGAGGCACCGGGGAGCTGTTTTTT. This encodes CASSLKMRGTGELFF.

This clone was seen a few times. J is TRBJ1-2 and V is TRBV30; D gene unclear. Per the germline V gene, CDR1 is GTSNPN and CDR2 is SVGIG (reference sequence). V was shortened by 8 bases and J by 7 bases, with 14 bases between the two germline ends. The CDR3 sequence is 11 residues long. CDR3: CAREDGRGYTF. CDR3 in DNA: TGTGCCAGGGAGGACGGACGTGGCTACACCTTC.

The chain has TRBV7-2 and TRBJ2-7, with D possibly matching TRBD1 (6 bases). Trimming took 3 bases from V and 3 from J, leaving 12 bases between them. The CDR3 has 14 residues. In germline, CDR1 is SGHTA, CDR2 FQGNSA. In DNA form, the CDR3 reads TGTGCCAGCAGCTTCAGGACAGAAAACTACGAGCAGTACTTC. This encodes CASSFRTENYEQYF.

Written as DNA, the CDR3 is TGCGCCAGCAGGCTCGGAGCCACAGATACGCAGTATTTT. Translated: CASRLGATDTQYF. V gene TRBV5-1 combines with J gene TRBJ2-3; D gene uncertain. This CDR3 is built from 13 residues. The germline CDR1 and CDR2 sequences are SGHRS and YFSETQ. Trimming removed 5 bases from V and 2 bases from J, with 9 bases in between.

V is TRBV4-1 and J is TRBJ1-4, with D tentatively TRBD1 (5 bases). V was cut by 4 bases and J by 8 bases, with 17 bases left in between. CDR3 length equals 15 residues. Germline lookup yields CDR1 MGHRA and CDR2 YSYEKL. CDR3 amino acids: CASSLNRGREEKLFF. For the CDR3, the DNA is TGCGCCAGCAGCCTCAACCGGGGCCGGGAGGAAAAACTGTTTTTT.

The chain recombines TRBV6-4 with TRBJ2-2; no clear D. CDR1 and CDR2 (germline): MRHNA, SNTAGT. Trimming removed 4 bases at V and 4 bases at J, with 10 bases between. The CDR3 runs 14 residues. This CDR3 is CASSGTPGTGELFF. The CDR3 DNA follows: TGTGCCAGCAGTGGTACTCCGGGCACCGGGGAGCTGTTTTTT.

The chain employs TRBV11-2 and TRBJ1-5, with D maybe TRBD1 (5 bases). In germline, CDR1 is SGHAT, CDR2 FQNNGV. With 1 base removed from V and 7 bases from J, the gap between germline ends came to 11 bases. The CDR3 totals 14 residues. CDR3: CASSLARALQPQHF. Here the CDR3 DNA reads TGTGCCAGCAGCTTAGCCAGGGCTCTGCAGCCCCAGCATTTT.

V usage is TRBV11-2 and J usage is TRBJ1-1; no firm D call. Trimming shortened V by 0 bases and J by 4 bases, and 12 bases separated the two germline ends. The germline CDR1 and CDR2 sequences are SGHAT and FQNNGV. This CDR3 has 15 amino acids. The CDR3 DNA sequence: TGTGCCAGCAGCTTAGACCCGGGTTGGGCCACTGAAGCTTTCTTT. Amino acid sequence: CASSLDPGWATEAFF.

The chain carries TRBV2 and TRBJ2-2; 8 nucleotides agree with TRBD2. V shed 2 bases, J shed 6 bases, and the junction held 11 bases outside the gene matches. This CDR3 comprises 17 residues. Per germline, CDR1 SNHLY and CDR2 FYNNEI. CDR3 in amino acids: CASSESPGLAVPGELFF. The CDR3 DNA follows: TGTGCCAGCAGTGAATCCCCCGGACTAGCAGTTCCCGGGGAGCTGTTTTTT.

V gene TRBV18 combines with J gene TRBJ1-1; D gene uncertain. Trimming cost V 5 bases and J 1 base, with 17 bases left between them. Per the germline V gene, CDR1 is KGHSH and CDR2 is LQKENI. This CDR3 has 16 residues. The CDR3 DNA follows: TGTGCCAGCTCAACTCGCCACGGGTCGGGGAACACTGAAGCTTTCTTT. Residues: CASSTRHGSGNTEAFF.

This CDR3 is CASSLEAGGLKETQYF. The CDR3 nucleotides are TGTGCCAGCAGCTTAGAGGCGGGGGGGCTAAAAGAGACCCAGTACTTC. The V call is TRBV7-2, the J call TRBJ2-5, with 9 bases aligning to TRBD2. The germline V gene encodes CDR1 SGHTA and CDR2 FQGNSA. There are 16 residues in the CDR3. V was clipped by 1 base and J by 3 bases; unmatched bases: 6.

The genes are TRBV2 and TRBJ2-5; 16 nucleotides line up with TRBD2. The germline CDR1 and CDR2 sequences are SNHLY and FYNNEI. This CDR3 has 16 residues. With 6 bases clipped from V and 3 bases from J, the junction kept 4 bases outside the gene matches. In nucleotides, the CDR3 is TGTGCCAGCAGCTTCGGGACTAGCGGGGGGGAAGAGACCCAGTACTTC. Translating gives CASSFGTSGGEETQYF.

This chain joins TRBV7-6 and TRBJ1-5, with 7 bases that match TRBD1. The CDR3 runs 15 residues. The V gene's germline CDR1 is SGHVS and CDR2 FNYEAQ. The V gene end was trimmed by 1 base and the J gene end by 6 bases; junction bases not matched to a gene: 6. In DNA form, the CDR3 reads TGTGCCAGCAGCTTAGAACAGGGGTTTGGTCAGCCCCAGCATTTT. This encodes CASSLEQGFGQPQHF. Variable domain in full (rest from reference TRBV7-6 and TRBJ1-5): GAGVSQSPRYKVTKRGQDVALRCDPISGHVSLYWYRQALGQGPEFLTYFNYEAQQDKSGLPNDRFSAERPEGSISTLTIQRTEQRDSAMYRCASSLEQGFGQPQHFGDGTRLSIL.

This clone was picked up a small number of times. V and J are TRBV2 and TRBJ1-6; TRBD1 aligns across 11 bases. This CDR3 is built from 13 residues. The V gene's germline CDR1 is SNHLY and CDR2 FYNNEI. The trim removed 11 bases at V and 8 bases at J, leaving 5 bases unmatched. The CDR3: CAGAGQGDSPLHF. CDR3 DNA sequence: TGTGCCGGAGCGGGACAGGGGGATTCACCCCTCCACTTT.

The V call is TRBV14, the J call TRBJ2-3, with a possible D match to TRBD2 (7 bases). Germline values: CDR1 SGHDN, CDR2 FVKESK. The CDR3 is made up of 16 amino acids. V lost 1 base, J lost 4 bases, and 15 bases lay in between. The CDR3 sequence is CASSQVGGGPSDTQYF. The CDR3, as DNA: TGTGCCAGCAGCCAAGTTGGGGGGGGGCCCTCAGATACGCAGTATTTT.

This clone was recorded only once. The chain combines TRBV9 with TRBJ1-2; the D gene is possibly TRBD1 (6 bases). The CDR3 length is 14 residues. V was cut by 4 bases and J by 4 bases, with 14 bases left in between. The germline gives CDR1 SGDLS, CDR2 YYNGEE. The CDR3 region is CASSRDRPIYGYTF. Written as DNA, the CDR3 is TGTGCCAGCAGCCGTGACAGGCCCATCTATGGCTACACCTTC.

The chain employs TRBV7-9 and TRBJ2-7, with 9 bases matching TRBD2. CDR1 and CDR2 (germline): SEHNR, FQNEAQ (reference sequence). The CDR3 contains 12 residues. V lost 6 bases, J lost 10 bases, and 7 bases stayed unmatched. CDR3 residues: CASSHRTSDQYF. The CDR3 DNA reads TGTGCCAGCAGTCACAGGACTAGCGATCAGTACTTC.

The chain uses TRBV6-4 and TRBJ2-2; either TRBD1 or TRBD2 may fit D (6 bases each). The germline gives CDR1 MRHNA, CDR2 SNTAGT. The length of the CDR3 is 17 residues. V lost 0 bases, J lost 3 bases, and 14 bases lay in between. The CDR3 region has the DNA TGTGCCAGCAGTGACTCGCCAGCGAGGGGGGACACCGGGGAGCTGTTTTTT. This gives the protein CASSDSPARGDTGELFF.

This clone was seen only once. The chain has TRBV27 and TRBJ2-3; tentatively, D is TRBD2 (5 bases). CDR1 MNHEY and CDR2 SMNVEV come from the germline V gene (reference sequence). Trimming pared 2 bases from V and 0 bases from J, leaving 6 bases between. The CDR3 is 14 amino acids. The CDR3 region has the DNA TGTGCCAGCAGTTTAGGCGGGAGCACAGATACGCAGTATTTT. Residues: CASSLGGSTDTQYF.

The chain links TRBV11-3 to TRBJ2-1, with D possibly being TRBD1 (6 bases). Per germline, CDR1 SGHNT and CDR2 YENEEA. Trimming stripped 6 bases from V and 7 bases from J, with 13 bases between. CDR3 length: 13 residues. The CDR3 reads CASSHQGNNEQFF. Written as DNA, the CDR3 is TGTGCCAGCAGTCACCAGGGGAATAATGAGCAGTTCTTC.

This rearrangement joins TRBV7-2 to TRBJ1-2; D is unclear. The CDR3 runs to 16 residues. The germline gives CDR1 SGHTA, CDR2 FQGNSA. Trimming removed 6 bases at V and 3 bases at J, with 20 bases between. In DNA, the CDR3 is TGTGCCAGCAGGACGGGTAGGCTGTGGGGAGACTATGGCTACACCTTC. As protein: CASRTGRLWGDYGYTF.

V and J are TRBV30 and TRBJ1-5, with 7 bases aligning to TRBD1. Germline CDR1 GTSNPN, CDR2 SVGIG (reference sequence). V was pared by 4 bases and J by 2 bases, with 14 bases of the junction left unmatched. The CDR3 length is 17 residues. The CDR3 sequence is CAWNRDRVRGGNQPQHF. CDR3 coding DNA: TGTGCCTGGAATCGTGACAGGGTAAGGGGTGGCAATCAGCCCCAGCATTTT. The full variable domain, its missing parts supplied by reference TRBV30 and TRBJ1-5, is SQTIHQWPATLVQPVGSPLSLECTVEGTSNPNLYWYRQAAGRGLQLLFYSVGIGQISSEVPQNLSASRPQDRQFILSSKKLLLSDSGFYLCAWNRDRVRGGNQPQHFGDGTRLSIL.